Below are 9 T cell receptor beta chains sequenced from a single sample in a study of PD-1 blockade in classical Hodgkin lymphoma. Assay used: immunoSEQ multiplex PCR; TCRdb lists only in-frame clones, some missing. The table includes over 85,000 clones, about nine tenths detected once. Time point of the sample: cycle 4 day 1 (C4D1), after five to seven weeks of nivolumab. Each patient's relapse followed autologous stem cell transplantation, and brentuximab vedotin exposure varied. The sequencing used peripheral blood mononuclear cells (PBMCs), collected before the fourth cycle of nivolumab. These receptors were collected from a human donor with classical Hodgkin lymphoma.

Ten or more counts support this clone. This chain links TRBV7-8 with TRBJ1-2; D may be TRBD1 (6 bases). This CDR3 spans 17 amino acids. Germline V gene sequence: CDR1 SGHVS, CDR2 FQNEAQ. Deletions cut 0 bases from V and 5 bases from J, with 19 bases between. CDR3 DNA sequence: TGTGCCAGCAGCTTAGCGTCCGTCGGACAGACTAGATATGGCTACACCTTC. Protein: CASSLASVGQTRYGYTF.

The CDR3 DNA follows: TGTGCCAGCAGCTTAGACGGCCCTGTGAACACTGAAGCTTTCTTT. Protein sequence: CASSLDGPVNTEAFF. The J gene is TRBJ1-1, the V gene TRBV7-2; D not certain. CDR3 length: 15 residues. Trimming pared 1 base from V and 0 bases from J, leaving 9 bases between. Germline CDR1 is SGHTA and CDR2 is FQGNSA.

The chain uses TRBV7-8 and TRBJ2-7, with 8 bases that match TRBD1. V gave up 1 base and J gave up 2 bases; unmatched junction bases: 7. Germline V lookup: CDR1 SGHVS, CDR2 FQNEAQ. The CDR3 consists of 16 residues. The CDR3 bases are TGTGCCAGCAGCTTAGGGGGTGGGACAGGCCCCTACGAGCAGTACTTC. This sequence encodes CASSLGGGTGPYEQYF.

This chain uses TRBV19 with TRBJ2-4, with TRBD1 matching 8 bases. The CDR3 loop spans 15 amino acids. Germline values: CDR1 LNHDA, CDR2 SQIVND (reference sequence). V gave up 3 bases and J gave up 0 bases; unmatched junction bases: 1. CDR3 region: CASSMTGVAKNIQYF. Here the CDR3 DNA reads TGTGCCAGTAGTATGACAGGGGTAGCCAAAAACATTCAGTACTTC.

V is TRBV30 and J is TRBJ1-2; D ambiguous. The CDR3 has 13 residues. Germline V gene lookup returns CDR1 GTSNPN and CDR2 SVGIG (reference sequence). Trimming cost V 0 bases and J 6 bases, with 11 bases left between them. CDR3 protein: CAWSVAPSNGYTF. The CDR3 coding sequence is TGTGCCTGGAGTGTTGCCCCATCAAATGGCTACACCTTC.

This clone was found a few times. The gene calls are TRBV10-3 and TRBJ1-6; D remains unclear. Germline CDR1 reads ENHRY; CDR2 reads SYGVKD. The CDR3 runs to 12 residues. Trimming removed 10 bases at V and 9 bases at J, with 13 bases between. This chain's CDR3 is CATKGSSSPLHF. CDR3 sequence (DNA): TGTGCCACCAAGGGCAGTAGTTCACCCCTCCACTTT.

The CDR3 DNA follows: TGTGCCAGCAGTTCGGCAGATAGCAATCAGCCCCAGCATTTT. It translates to CASSSADSNQPQHF. The chain joins TRBV6-1 to TRBJ1-5, with no clear D. V shed 5 bases and J shed 0 bases, with 8 bases lying between them. CDR1 is MNHNS, CDR2 SASEGT, per germline. There are 14 residues in the CDR3.

The rearrangement joins TRBV27 to TRBJ1-1; 7 bases match TRBD1. V lost 3 bases, J lost 4 bases, and 2 bases stayed unmatched. The CDR3 has 13 amino acids. The germline gives CDR1 MNHEY, CDR2 SMNVEV (reference sequence). This CDR3 reads CASSFRGVTEAFF. In DNA form, the CDR3 reads TGTGCCAGCAGTTTCAGGGGGGTCACTGAAGCTTTCTTT.

The rearrangement links TRBV7-9 to TRBJ1-2; D possibly corresponds to TRBD1 (5 bases). CDR3 length equals 12 residues. CDR1 and CDR2 from the germline V gene are SEHNR and FQNEAQ (reference sequence). V shed 1 base and J shed 8 bases, with 8 bases lying between them. The CDR3 is CASSLEGAGYTF. Written as DNA, the CDR3 is TGTGCCAGCAGCTTAGAAGGGGCCGGCTACACCTTC. Complete variable domain (other parts from reference TRBV7-9 and TRBJ1-2): DTGVSQNPRHKITKRGQNVTFRCDPISEHNRLYWYRQTLGQGPEFLTYFQNEAQLEKSRLLSDRFSAERPKGSFSTLEIQRTEQGDSAMYLCASSLEGAGYTFGSGTRLTVV.